This TCR beta chain is from a study of T-cell reconstitution after alpha-beta-depleted transplantation in children. The table lists this clonotype with many counts. Its antigen is as yet unknown. Regarding the study as a whole: Surviving recipient cells, namely T cells and thymic progenitors, were the source of high day-60 TCRbeta diversity in some patients. Several hundred expanded graft clones reportedly were the source of alpha-beta T cells about two months after transplant.

Unique molecular identifiers were used to barcode this TCRbeta library. TCRdb re-analysed the PCR reads in MiXCR, keeping a single row per CDR3 protein. In the table there are a few hundred thousand distinct CDR3 sequences, 13% of which are singletons. V was pared by 4 bases and J by 3 bases, with 16 bases between. The CDR3 loop spans 15 amino acids. The germline V gene encodes CDR1 SEHNR and CDR2 FQNEAQ (reference sequence). The material sequenced was PBMCs, mostly from graft donor cells, taken 360 days after TCRalphabeta/CD19-depleted stem cell transplant. The TCR sequence derives from a male patient under 18 who had a stem cell transplant for acute myeloid leukemia, so the T cells may come from the graft donor. This chain uses TRBV7-9 with TRBJ2-7, with D possibly TRBD1 on 5 matching bases. CDR3 DNA: TGTGCCAGCAGCTCGACAGACCCCGTCGGCTACGAGCAGTACTTC. Residues: CASSSTDPVGYEQYF.